The 14 T cell receptor beta chains below all came from one sample that was sequenced in a study of CD8+CD57+ T cells in acquired aplastic anemia. TCR beta VDJ combinations and CDR3 sequences were profiled from genomic DNA. A single record per CDR3 protein comes from TCRdb applying MiXCR to the reads. Among under 350,000 distinct CDR3 sequences listed, approximately 57% were seen once. Patients chosen for sequencing had CD8+CD57+ cells that had expanded, as shown by flow cytometry. The source material was sorted CD4+, CD8+, or CD8+CD57+ T cells (not recorded which) from PBMCs. These receptors were taken from a human donor with aplastic anemia.

The CDR3 here is CASSPRGHMDHEQYF. In DNA, the CDR3 is TGTGCCAGCAGTCCACGTGGACATATGGACCACGAGCAGTACTTC. This chain joins TRBV12-3 or TRBV12-4 and TRBJ2-7, with a tentative D call TRBD1 (5 bases). Trimming took 5 bases from V and 5 from J, leaving 19 bases between them. This CDR3 comprises 15 residues.

This clonotype was counted ten times or more. V and J are TRBV6-5 and TRBJ2-7; either TRBD1 or TRBD2 may fit D (5 bases each). Germline V gives CDR1 MNHEY, CDR2 SVGAGI. Trimming pared 8 bases from V and 4 bases from J, leaving 9 bases between. CDR3 length: 11 amino acids. CDR3 protein: CASYGAYEQYF. The DNA of the CDR3 is TGTGCCAGCTACGGGGCATACGAGCAGTACTTC.

The chain links TRBV9 to TRBJ1-1; D perhaps matches TRBD1 (6 bases). Deletions cut 0 bases from V and 6 bases from J, with 18 bases between. The CDR3 consists of 16 residues. Germline V CDR1 and CDR2: SGDLS, YYNGEE. The CDR3 sequence: CASSVDSGDPTPEAFF. CDR3 in DNA: TGTGCCAGCAGCGTAGATTCAGGGGACCCTACTCCTGAAGCTTTCTTT.

V gene TRBV20-1 combines with J gene TRBJ2-7; 10 nucleotides line up with TRBD1. This CDR3 comprises 15 residues. V lost 5 bases to trimming and J lost 7 bases; unmatched junction nucleotides: 14. Germline lookup yields CDR1 DFQATT and CDR2 SNEGSKA (reference sequence). The CDR3 here is CSALFPGQGLMEQYF. CDR3 DNA sequence: TGCAGTGCTCTTTTTCCGGGACAGGGGTTGATGGAGCAGTACTTC.

The rearrangement uses TRBV7-3 and TRBJ1-2; 8 positions match TRBD1. The CDR3 loop spans 17 amino acids. Germline loops: CDR1 SGHTA, CDR2 FQGTGA. Trimming at V came to 5 bases and at J to 3 bases, leaving 14 bases not matched to a gene. As DNA, the CDR3 is TGTGCCAGCAGCCCCCCCTCCTGGACAGGGTCACACTATGGCTACACCTTC. It encodes CASSPPSWTGSHYGYTF. Complete variable domain (other parts from reference TRBV7-3 and TRBJ1-2): GAGVSQTPSNKVTEKGKYVELRCDPISGHTALYWYRQSLGQGPEFLIYFQGTGAADDSGLPNDRFFAVRPEGSVSTLKIQRTERGDSAVYLCASSPPSWTGSHYGYTFGSGTRLTVV.

In this sample, this clonotype turned up many times. The chain couples TRBV5-1 to TRBJ1-1; the D is unclear. This CDR3 spans 14 amino acids. Deletions cut 2 bases from V and 4 bases from J, with 12 bases between. Germline V lookup: CDR1 SGHRS, CDR2 YFSETQ. CDR3 DNA sequence: TGCGCCAGCAGCTTTGCCCAGGCTGGCACTGAAGCTTTCTTT. Its translation: CASSFAQAGTEAFF.

J is TRBJ2-7 and V is TRBV5-1; D gene uncertain. Germline assignment: CDR1 SGHRS and CDR2 YFSETQ. V dropped 2 bases and J dropped 7 bases, with 10 bases sitting between them. The CDR3 spans 12 residues. CDR3 in DNA: TGCGCCAGCAGCTTTGCAGGTGGGGAGCAGTACTTC. Its protein is CASSFAGGEQYF. Full variable domain (outside the CDR3, taken from reference TRBV5-1 and TRBJ2-7): KAGVTQTPRYLIKTRGQQVTLSCSPISGHRSVSWYQQTPGQGLQFLFEYFSETQRNKGNFPGRFSGRQFSNSRSEMNVSTLELGDSALYLCASSFAGGEQYFGPGTRLTVT.

V is TRBV29-1 and J is TRBJ2-7, with unresolved D. CDR3 length: 14 residues. CDR1 and CDR2 (germline): SQVTM, ANQGSEA. Trimming stripped 1 base from V and 6 bases from J, with 16 bases between. The DNA of the CDR3 is TGCAGCGTTGAAGGGGTTGACCGCGCCTCCGAGCAGTACTTC. Protein sequence: CSVEGVDRASEQYF.

The chain combines TRBV2 with TRBJ2-1; D unclear. V was trimmed by 4 bases and J by 7 bases, leaving 2 bases between them. The CDR3 loop spans 10 amino acids. CDR1 SNHLY and CDR2 FYNNEI come from the germline V gene. Here the CDR3 DNA reads TGTGCCAGCAGTGTAAATGAGCAGTTCTTC. This translates into CASSVNEQFF.

The sample holds many counts of this clonotype. V usage is TRBV5-8 and J usage is TRBJ2-3, with D possibly being TRBD1 (5 bases). The germline V gene has CDR1 SGHTS and CDR2 YDEGEE. The germline V and J ends were trimmed by 3 bases and 11 bases, with 16 bases remaining between them. This CDR3 comprises 13 residues. The CDR3 nucleotides are TGTGCCAGCAGCTCATGGAATGAAAGGGGGCAGTATTTT. Translating it yields CASSSWNERGQYF.

The table lists this clonotype with many counts. Written as DNA, the CDR3 is TGCGCCAGCCGGCAGGTAGTCCAAGAGACCCAGTACTTC. Translated: CASRQVVQETQYF. V usage is TRBV10-2 and J usage is TRBJ2-5; D is unclear. V gave up 8 bases and J gave up 1 base, with 11 bases separating them. The CDR3 spans 13 residues. Germline-derived CDR1 and CDR2 are WSHSY and SAAADI.

This clonotype was counted many times. The gene calls are TRBV6-1 and TRBJ1-2; D is undetermined. Germline-derived CDR1 and CDR2 are MNHNS and SASEGT. The CDR3 is 14 residues long. The V end lost 4 bases, the J end lost 10 bases, and 19 bases lay between the germline ends. The DNA of the CDR3 is TGTGCCAGCAGTGCAGGAGACGGGTACGTTATCTACACCTTC. This codes for CASSAGDGYVIYTF.

The sample holds one count of this clonotype. The CDR3 nucleotides are TGTGCCAGTAGGCTACTCCGGGGCAATCAGCCCCAGCATTTT. The encoded protein is CASRLLRGNQPQHF. The V call is TRBV19, the J call TRBJ1-5, with unresolved D. V was cut by 6 bases and J by 2 bases, with 11 bases left in between. Germline V gene sequence: CDR1 LNHDA, CDR2 SQIVND (reference sequence). The CDR3 consists of 14 residues.

This clonotype was counted many times. The chain is built from TRBV15 and TRBJ1-1; TRBD1 matches 9 bases. Trimming cost V 1 base and J 5 bases; bases outside gene matches: 2. Germline CDR1 reads LNHNV; CDR2 reads YYDKDF (reference sequence). The CDR3 contains 14 residues. CDR3 loop: CATSRAGQGTEAFF. In DNA, the CDR3 is TGTGCCACCAGCAGAGCTGGACAGGGGACTGAAGCTTTCTTT.